Presented here are 23 T cell receptor beta chains from one specimen sequenced in a study of CD8+ T cells in alopecia areata. Extraction of RNA preceded its reverse transcription into cDNA, which served as the sequencing template. Assay: immunoSEQ multiplex PCR; the TCRdb copy retains only in-frame clones and omits some. This table holds over 100,000 clones, around 50% found once. Sample treatment: oral pan-JAK inhibitor, 5-10 mg twice daily. The source material was CD8+ T cells sorted from blood, sampled at week 24, from a patient treated with tofacitinib. The receptors shown here come from a human donor with alopecia areata.

The chain joins TRBV27 to TRBJ2-7; tentatively, D is TRBD2 (6 bases). The CDR3 runs 14 residues. Trimming stripped 3 bases from V and 2 bases from J, with 11 bases between. CDR1 and CDR2 from the germline V gene are MNHEY and SMNVEV (reference sequence). CDR3 in amino acids: CASSLGRGAYEQYF. Written as DNA, the CDR3 is TGTGCCAGCAGTTTGGGGCGGGGCGCCTACGAGCAGTACTTC.

The genes are TRBV7-8 and TRBJ1-1; perhaps TRBD1 as D (6 bases). Germline CDR1 reads SGHVS; CDR2 reads FQNEAQ. The CDR3 sequence is 13 residues long. V was shortened by 2 bases and J by 6 bases, with 10 bases between the two germline ends. CDR3 amino acids: CASSLSGDSEAFF. Here the CDR3 DNA reads TGTGCCAGCAGCTTATCAGGGGACTCTGAAGCTTTCTTT.

The V and J genes are TRBV7-6 and TRBJ2-7; 8 bases are a match to TRBD1. This CDR3 has 14 amino acids. CDR1 is SGHVS and CDR2 is FNYEAQ in the germline V gene. Germline trimming cut 5 bases from V and 7 bases from J; bases unmatched to any gene: 10. CDR3 in DNA: TGTGCCAGCAGCCTCCGGACAGGGTCAGGGGAGCAGTACTTC. Protein: CASSLRTGSGEQYF.

V and J are TRBV6-5 and TRBJ2-3, with D tentatively TRBD1 (5 bases). The ends were cut back, 5 bases at V and 4 bases at J, with 10 bases in the middle. This CDR3 has 13 amino acids. Germline loops: CDR1 MNHEY, CDR2 SVGAGI. CDR3 in DNA: TGTGCCAGCAGTACCCTGGGGCCAGATACGCAGTATTTT. Its translation: CASSTLGPDTQYF.

The chain joins TRBV5-4 to TRBJ2-5; possibly TRBD1 for D (6 bases). The germline V and J ends were trimmed by 6 bases and 1 base, with 13 bases remaining between them. Germline-derived CDR1 and CDR2 are SGHNT and YYREEE (reference sequence). CDR3 length equals 14 residues. This chain's CDR3 is CASTVDRLQETQYF. As DNA, the CDR3 is TGTGCCAGCACCGTTGACAGGCTCCAAGAGACCCAGTACTTC.

The V call is TRBV7-8, the J call TRBJ2-7; no clear D. Germline values: CDR1 SGHVS, CDR2 FQNEAQ. The CDR3 length is 14 residues. V gave up 5 bases and J gave up 0 bases, with 11 bases separating them. CDR3 in amino acids: CASSPPSSSYEQYF. CDR3 DNA sequence: TGTGCCAGCAGCCCCCCTTCGAGCTCCTACGAGCAGTACTTC. Full variable domain (remainder filled in from reference TRBV7-8 and TRBJ2-7): GAGVSQSPRYKVAKRGQDVALRCDPISGHVSLFWYQQALGQGPEFLTYFQNEAQLDKSGLPSDRFFAERPEGSVSTLKIQRTQQEDSAVYLCASSPPSSSYEQYFGPGTRLTVT.

As DNA, the CDR3 is TGCAGCGTTGAAGGGGACTTCTCCTACAATGAGCAGTTCTTC. The encoded protein is CSVEGDFSYNEQFF. The J gene is TRBJ2-1, the V gene TRBV29-1; D is perhaps TRBD2 (6 bases). This CDR3 spans 14 amino acids. Germline CDR1 is SQVTM and CDR2 is ANQGSEA. The germline V and J ends were trimmed by 1 base and 0 bases, with 7 bases remaining between them.

There are a few counts of this clone. V and J are TRBV30 and TRBJ2-7, with D possibly being TRBD1 or TRBD2 (5 bases each). The CDR3 has 13 residues. The V gene's germline CDR1 is GTSNPN and CDR2 SVGIG (reference sequence). Between the trimmed V and J ends, which lost 0 bases and 3 bases, there was a span of 9 bases. The CDR3 DNA is TGTGCCTGGAGTGTAGGGACCCGCTACGAGCAGTACTTC. Translated: CAWSVGTRYEQYF.

The V gene is TRBV2, the J gene TRBJ2-7; D is ambiguous. The V end was cut by 3 bases, the J end by 5 bases, with 8 bases between. This CDR3 is 12 amino acids long. CDR1 SNHLY and CDR2 FYNNEI come from the germline V gene. For the CDR3, the DNA is TGTGCCAGCAGTGACTACCCCGACGAGCAGTACTTC. Amino acid sequence: CASSDYPDEQYF.

The genes are TRBV9 and TRBJ2-7; TRBD1 agrees at 10 bases. Per the germline V gene, CDR1 is SGDLS and CDR2 is YYNGEE. The CDR3 extends over 15 amino acids. Trimming at V came to 3 bases and at J to 7 bases, leaving 10 bases not matched to a gene. The CDR3 here is CASSAGQGLMREQYF. CDR3 sequence (DNA): TGTGCCAGCAGCGCGGGACAGGGGCTTATGAGAGAGCAGTACTTC.

This rearrangement joins TRBV10-3 to TRBJ2-1; 8 nucleotides align to TRBD2. Unmatched junction bases numbered 10, after V lost 7 bases and J lost 8 bases. The CDR3 extends over 14 amino acids. Germline V CDR1 and CDR2: ENHRY, SYGVKD. CDR3 in DNA: TGTGCCATCACTACTAATAGCGGGGTAGATGAGCAGTTCTTC. Protein sequence: CAITTNSGVDEQFF.

The V call is TRBV30, the J call TRBJ1-1, with D possibly TRBD1 on 6 matching bases. There are 13 residues in the CDR3. With 0 bases removed from V and 11 bases from J, the gap between germline ends came to 16 bases. Germline CDR1 reads GTSNPN; CDR2 reads SVGIG (reference sequence). The CDR3 region is CAWSVGGGIEAFF. The CDR3 DNA reads as TGTGCCTGGAGTGTAGGGGGAGGCATAGAGGCTTTCTTT.

CDR3 loop: CASSQEFAQPQHF. The CDR3 region has the DNA TGTGCCAGCAGCCAAGAGTTCGCTCAGCCCCAGCATTTT. J is TRBJ1-5 and V is TRBV4-2, with no clear D. CDR1 is LGHNA and CDR2 is YNFKEQ in the germline V gene. The CDR3 runs to 13 residues. With 0 bases removed from V and 6 bases from J, the gap between germline ends came to 6 bases.

This clone was found a few times. V gene TRBV5-6 combines with J gene TRBJ2-3; D gene unclear. CDR3 size: 16 residues. Germline CDR1 is SGHDT and CDR2 is YYEEEE. The V end was cut by 4 bases, the J end by 4 bases, with 19 bases between. In nucleotides, the CDR3 is TGTGCCAGCAGCCTCTCCTGGGGTCTTCTGGCAGATACGCAGTATTTT. It codes for CASSLSWGLLADTQYF.

The chain carries TRBV29-1 and TRBJ2-7; no clear D gene. CDR1 and CDR2 from the germline V gene are SQVTM and ANQGSEA. The germline V and J ends were trimmed by 3 bases and 0 bases, with 9 bases remaining between them. This CDR3 is 13 amino acids long. The CDR3 bases are TGCAGCGTTGAGGAGTCAAACTCCTACGAGCAGTACTTC. This codes for CSVEESNSYEQYF.

CDR3 bases: TGTGCCAGTAGTATAAGGGAGACTGAAGCTTTCTTT. Its translation is CASSIRETEAFF. The chain employs TRBV19 and TRBJ1-1; D is uncertain. The CDR3 contains 12 residues. Germline loops: CDR1 LNHDA, CDR2 SQIVND (reference sequence). V was shortened by 2 bases and J by 5 bases, with 6 bases between the two germline ends.

The chain joins TRBV1 to TRBJ2-3. TRBV1 is designated a pseudogene. The length of the CDR3 is 8 residues. The CDR3 bases are TGCACCAGCAGCCCGCAGTATTTT. Its protein product is CTSSPQYF.

This clone appeared a single time. The CDR3 DNA sequence: TGTGCCAGCAGCCCCGTCGACAGCGGTTCACCCCTCCACTTT. This gives the protein CASSPVDSGSPLHF. This chain uses TRBV7-9 with TRBJ1-6; weak D call: TRBD1 (5 bases). This CDR3 region has 14 residues. Germline V CDR1 and CDR2: SEHNR, FQNEAQ (reference sequence). V was trimmed by 5 bases and J by 9 bases, leaving 14 bases between them. Based on the CDR3 plus reference TRBV7-9 and TRBJ1-6, the full variable domain is DTGVSQNPRHKITKRGQNVTFRCDPISEHNRLYWYRQTLGQGPEFLTYFQNEAQLEKSRLLSDRFSAERPKGSFSTLEIQRTEQGDSAMYLCASSPVDSGSPLHFGNGTRLTVT.

The gene calls are TRBV27 and TRBJ2-1; D remains unclear. The CDR3 is made up of 15 amino acids. The germline gives CDR1 MNHEY, CDR2 SMNVEV (reference sequence). The V end was cut by 5 bases, the J end by 0 bases, with 11 bases between. The CDR3 coding sequence is TGTGCCAGCAGTCCCTGGACGGCCTCCTACAATGAGCAGTTCTTC. Protein product: CASSPWTASYNEQFF.

The chain has TRBV6-5 and TRBJ2-7, with TRBD2 as a possible D gene (6 bases). This CDR3 has 13 amino acids. CDR1 and CDR2 from the germline V gene are MNHEY and SVGAGI. The V end was cut by 5 bases, the J end by 2 bases, with 10 bases between. CDR3 bases: TGTGCCAGCAGTGGCGGGACCACCTACGAGCAGTACTTC. The encoded protein is CASSGGTTYEQYF.

The chain links TRBV7-9 to TRBJ2-7, with a weak D call TRBD2 (6 bases). Germline loops: CDR1 SEHNR, CDR2 FQNEAQ (reference sequence). Trimming cost V 0 bases and J 2 bases, with 8 bases left between them. The CDR3 has 14 residues. Here the CDR3 reads CASSLAGEAYEQYF. The CDR3 DNA is TGTGCCAGCAGCTTAGCTGGGGAGGCCTACGAGCAGTACTTC.

The chain couples TRBV6-5 to TRBJ1-1, with D tentatively TRBD1 (5 bases). The V end lost 3 bases, the J end lost 6 bases, and 14 bases lay between the germline ends. CDR3 length equals 14 residues. Germline-derived CDR1 and CDR2 are MNHEY and SVGAGI. CDR3 in amino acids: CASSYGGNGPEAFF. The DNA of the CDR3 is TGTGCCAGCAGTTATGGGGGTAACGGACCTGAAGCTTTCTTT.

This clone was seen a single time. The chain has TRBV6-5 and TRBJ2-2; D tentatively reads TRBD1 or TRBD2 (6 bases each). Between the trimmed V and J ends, which lost 8 bases and 4 bases, there was a span of 14 bases. CDR1 is MNHEY, CDR2 SVGAGI, per germline. The CDR3 is 14 amino acids. The chain's CDR3 is CASFGGRGTGELFF. CDR3 nucleotides: TGTGCCAGCTTCGGGGGCCGGGGCACCGGGGAGCTGTTTTTT.